The next 22 T cell receptor beta chains were all read from a single sample in a study of cytomegalovirus exposure and HLA in healthy donors. Primers for the PCR totalled 60 Vbeta and 13 Jbeta. Data came from immunoSEQ multiplex PCR; TCRdb stores just in-frame clones and leaves some out. The sample consists of under 65,000 clones, 60% to 85% of them appearing once. The sequencing input was PBMCs. The receptor set was obtained from a man aged 30 to 45 in good health and CMV-seropositive.

The V and J genes are TRBV19 and TRBJ2-5; 9 nucleotides match TRBD1. Trimming took 6 bases from V and 5 from J; bases not matched to a gene: 7. This CDR3 has 14 amino acids. Germline V gene lookup returns CDR1 LNHDA and CDR2 SQIVND (reference sequence). CDR3 loop: CASRNRGHAETQYF. In DNA form, the CDR3 reads TGTGCCAGTAGGAACAGGGGGCATGCGGAGACCCAGTACTTC.

This clone was counted a few times. This chain joins TRBV6-6 and TRBJ2-5, with D perhaps matching TRBD2 (6 bases). V gave up 6 bases and J gave up 1 base, with 12 bases separating them. Per germline, CDR1 MNHNY and CDR2 SVGAGI (reference sequence). This CDR3 is built from 14 residues. CDR3 sequence: CASSQAGFQETQYF. CDR3 bases: TGTGCCAGCAGCCAGGCGGGGTTCCAAGAGACCCAGTACTTC.

The J gene is TRBJ2-7, the V gene TRBV19, with a weak D call TRBD2 (5 bases). Trimming shortened V by 3 bases and J by 4 bases, and 10 bases separated the two germline ends. CDR1 LNHDA and CDR2 SQIVND come from the germline V gene (reference sequence). The CDR3 has 13 residues. The CDR3 loop is CASSIGLGYEQYF. The CDR3 nucleotides read TGTGCCAGTAGTATTGGACTTGGATACGAGCAGTACTTC.

The J gene is TRBJ1-1, the V gene TRBV7-9, with TRBD1 matching over 7 bases. Germline V gene sequence: CDR1 SEHNR, CDR2 FQNEAQ (reference sequence). The junction had 4 bases not matched to a gene; V was cut back by 1 base and J by 5 bases. This CDR3 is built from 14 residues. CDR3 in DNA: TGTGCCAGCAGCTTAGAATCAGGGGGAACTGAAGCTTTCTTT. Residues: CASSLESGGTEAFF.

The CDR3 DNA reads as TGTGCCAGCAGCTTCGCCGGGACAGCGCAGATGAGAGGGGTTTTGAACACTGAAGCTTTCTTT. Amino acid sequence: CASSFAGTAQMRGVLNTEAFF. This sequence joins TRBV7-3 and TRBJ1-1, with 7 bases that match TRBD1. The CDR3 runs 21 residues. J lost 0 bases, V lost 3 bases, and 22 bases had no gene match. Germline lookup yields CDR1 SGHTA and CDR2 FQGTGA.

This clone was seen only a few times. This sequence joins TRBV6-1 and TRBJ2-1; D perhaps matches TRBD1 (5 bases). Germline V gene lookup returns CDR1 MNHNS and CDR2 SASEGT. The CDR3 length is 13 residues. Trimming shortened V by 5 bases and J by 4 bases, and 9 bases separated the two germline ends. The CDR3 DNA sequence: TGTGCCAGCAGTAGTGACAGTTACAATGAGCAGTTCTTC. This translates into CASSSDSYNEQFF.

The gene calls are TRBV6-5 and TRBJ1-6; 11 bases align to TRBD1. The germline V gene has CDR1 MNHEY and CDR2 SVGAGI. Trimming at V came to 6 bases and at J to 5 bases, leaving 3 bases not matched to a gene. The CDR3 consists of 15 residues. CDR3 in amino acids: CASRRTGGHNSPLHF. The DNA of the CDR3 is TGTGCCAGCAGGAGGACAGGGGGCCATAATTCACCCCTCCACTTT.

The chain employs TRBV5-8 and TRBJ2-4; tentatively, D is TRBD1 (6 bases). V was clipped by 4 bases and J by 0 bases, with 14 bases between them. This CDR3 contains 16 residues. The V gene's germline CDR1 is SGHTS and CDR2 YDEGEE. The CDR3 here is CASSATGTQAKNIQYF. The CDR3 nucleotides are TGTGCCAGCAGCGCCACCGGGACACAAGCCAAAAACATTCAGTACTTC.

The genes are TRBV7-3 and TRBJ2-3; a possible D gene is TRBD1 (6 bases). The germline V gene has CDR1 SGHTA and CDR2 FQGTGA. V was cut by 2 bases and J by 6 bases, with 15 bases left in between. The CDR3 loop spans 15 amino acids. For the CDR3, the DNA is TGTGCCAGCAGCTTATTCGGTCAGAGGGGGGATACGCAGTATTTT. Its protein product is CASSLFGQRGDTQYF.

This chain uses TRBV19 with TRBJ2-2, with TRBD1 matching 9 bases. The CDR3 extends over 16 amino acids. Losses at the gene ends were 3 bases for V and 0 bases for J; bases not matched to a gene: 2. The germline CDR1 and CDR2 sequences are LNHDA and SQIVND (reference sequence). CDR3 protein: CASSMGTGTNTGELFF. The CDR3 coding sequence is TGTGCCAGTAGTATGGGGACAGGGACGAACACCGGGGAGCTGTTTTTT.

The gene calls are TRBV9 and TRBJ1-4; TRBD1 aligns across 7 bases. The CDR3 extends over 16 amino acids. Germline trimming cut 3 bases from V and 0 bases from J; bases unmatched to any gene: 5. Germline CDR1 SGDLS, CDR2 YYNGEE. CDR3 residues: CASSAGQTATNEKLFF. DNA for the CDR3: TGTGCCAGCAGCGCGGGACAGACTGCAACTAATGAAAAACTGTTTTTT.

As to this clone: Germline is not matched at one junction end, which may reflect a read error. The gene calls are TRBV7-9 and TRBJ1-1, with a tentative D call TRBD1 (5 bases). Germline CDR1 SEHNR, CDR2 FQNEAQ (reference sequence). The CDR3 runs to 13 residues. In DNA form, the CDR3 reads TGTTCCAGCAGCCCAAGGGTCGGGGGTGAAGCTTTCTTT. It yields the protein CSSSPRVGGEAFF.

This clone was seen once. This chain uses TRBV6-1 with TRBJ1-5, with D maybe TRBD1 (5 bases). CDR3 length: 13 amino acids. CDR1 MNHNS and CDR2 SASEGT come from the germline V gene. Trimming shortened V by 5 bases and J by 2 bases, and 7 bases separated the two germline ends. CDR3 protein: CASSQGGNQPQHF. The CDR3 DNA follows: TGTGCCAGCAGTCAGGGTGGCAATCAGCCCCAGCATTTT.

The CDR3 DNA is TGTGCCAGCAGACCTGCGGGGTTTAATCCTTCCACAGAGACCCAGTACTTC. It codes for CASRPAGFNPSTETQYF. The V gene is TRBV27, the J gene TRBJ2-5; a possible D gene is TRBD2 (6 bases). Trimming cost V 6 bases and J 4 bases, with 24 bases left between them. Germline assignment: CDR1 MNHEY and CDR2 SMNVEV (reference sequence). The CDR3 runs 17 residues.

V usage is TRBV5-1 and J usage is TRBJ2-2; 7 nucleotides line up with TRBD1. V trimming: 3 bases; J trimming: 4 bases; junction bases outside the gene matches: 6. Germline V CDR1 and CDR2: SGHRS, YFSETQ. This CDR3 has 15 amino acids. CDR3 amino acids: CASSSRTGTTGELFF. The CDR3 DNA reads as TGCGCCAGCAGCTCCCGGACAGGTACCACCGGGGAGCTGTTTTTT.

The gene calls are TRBV5-4 and TRBJ2-1, with 10 bases that match TRBD1. The CDR3 loop spans 12 amino acids. CDR1 SGHNT and CDR2 YYREEE come from the germline V gene (reference sequence). After removal of 3 bases from V and 13 bases from J, the junction contained 4 bases not matched to a gene. Here the CDR3 reads CASSYGTGVQFF. Here the CDR3 DNA reads TGTGCCAGCAGCTACGGGACAGGGGTTCAGTTCTTC.

This clone was recorded only once. The CDR3 is CASSALGISGNTIYF. The CDR3 DNA sequence: TGTGCCAGCAGCGCACTCGGTATCTCTGGAAACACCATATATTTT. The chain couples TRBV13 to TRBJ1-3; the D is unclear. Germline V gene sequence: CDR1 PRHDT, CDR2 FYEKMQ (reference sequence). The CDR3 covers 15 residues. V was trimmed by 5 bases and J by 0 bases, leaving 11 bases between them.

The chain has TRBV6-6 and TRBJ1-4, with TRBD1 matching 7 bases. The germline V gene encodes CDR1 MNHNY and CDR2 SVGAGI (reference sequence). V was clipped by 6 bases and J by 4 bases; unmatched bases: 5. The CDR3 contains 14 residues. The CDR3 region has the DNA TGTGCCAGCAGCCGACAGGGTCTTAATGAAAAACTGTTTTTT. It is translated as CASSRQGLNEKLFF.

In its sample, this clone was seen a few times. The gene calls are TRBV19 and TRBJ1-1; tentative D call: TRBD1 (5 bases). Trimming pared 3 bases from V and 5 bases from J, leaving 10 bases between. The length of the CDR3 is 13 residues. Per the germline V gene, CDR1 is LNHDA and CDR2 is SQIVND (reference sequence). Here the CDR3 DNA reads TGTGCCAGTAGTATCCGGGGGGGAACTGAAGCTTTCTTT. As protein: CASSIRGGTEAFF.

V gene TRBV5-4 combines with J gene TRBJ2-2; no clear D gene. V was cut by 3 bases and J by 5 bases, with 11 bases left in between. CDR1 SGHNT and CDR2 YYREEE come from the germline V gene (reference sequence). CDR3 length equals 14 residues. In nucleotides, the CDR3 is TGTGCCAGCAGCTCCCAACTCGGGACCGGGGAGCTGTTTTTT. Amino acid sequence: CASSSQLGTGELFF. Full variable domain (remainder filled in from reference TRBV5-4 and TRBJ2-2): ETGVTQSPTHLIKTRGQQVTLRCSSQSGHNTVSWYQQALGQGPQFIFQYYREEENGRGNFPPRFSGLQFPNYSSELNVNALELDDSALYLCASSSQLGTGELFFGEGSRLTVL.

This rearrangement joins TRBV5-4 to TRBJ2-5; D gene unclear. Germline V gene data show CDR1 as SGHNT and CDR2 as YYREEE (reference sequence). V lost 2 bases to trimming and J lost 2 bases, with 7 bases between them. CDR3 length: 13 residues. In DNA, the CDR3 is TGTGCCAGCAGCTTTAGAGATCAAGAGACCCAGTACTTC. This translates into CASSFRDQETQYF. Complete variable domain (other parts from reference TRBV5-4 and TRBJ2-5): ETGVTQSPTHLIKTRGQQVTLRCSSQSGHNTVSWYQQALGQGPQFIFQYYREEENGRGNFPPRFSGLQFPNYSSELNVNALELDDSALYLCASSFRDQETQYFGPGTRLLVL.

This chain links TRBV6-5 with TRBJ1-2, with 7 bases fitting TRBD1. This CDR3 region has 14 residues. V was clipped by 3 bases and J by 6 bases; unmatched bases: 7. Germline V gives CDR1 MNHEY, CDR2 SVGAGI. DNA for the CDR3: TGTGCCAGCAGTTATTCGACAGGGCCGGATGGCTACACCTTC. Its translation: CASSYSTGPDGYTF.